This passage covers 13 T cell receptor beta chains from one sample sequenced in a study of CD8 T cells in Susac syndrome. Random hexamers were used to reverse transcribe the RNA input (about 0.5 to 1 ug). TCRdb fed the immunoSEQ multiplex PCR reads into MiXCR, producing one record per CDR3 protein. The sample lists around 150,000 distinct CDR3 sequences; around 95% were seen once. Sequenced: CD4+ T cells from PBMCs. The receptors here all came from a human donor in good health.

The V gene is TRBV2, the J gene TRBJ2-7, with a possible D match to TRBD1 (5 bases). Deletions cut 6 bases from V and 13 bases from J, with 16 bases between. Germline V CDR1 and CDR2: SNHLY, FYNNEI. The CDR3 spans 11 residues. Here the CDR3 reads CASRPEAGLYF. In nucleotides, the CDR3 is TGTGCCAGCAGGCCCGAGGCAGGGTTATACTTC.

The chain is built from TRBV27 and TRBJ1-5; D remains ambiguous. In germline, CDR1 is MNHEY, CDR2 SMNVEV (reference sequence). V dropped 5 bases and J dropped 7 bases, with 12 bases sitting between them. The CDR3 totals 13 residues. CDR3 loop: CASSQDRRQPQHF. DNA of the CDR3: TGTGCCAGCAGTCAAGACCGGCGACAGCCCCAGCATTTT.

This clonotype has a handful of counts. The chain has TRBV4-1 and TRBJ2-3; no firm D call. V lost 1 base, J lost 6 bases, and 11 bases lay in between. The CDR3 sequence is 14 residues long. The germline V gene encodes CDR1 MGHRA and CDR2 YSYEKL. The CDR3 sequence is CASSQGPSRDTQYF. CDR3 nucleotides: TGCGCCAGCAGCCAAGGCCCCTCTCGCGATACGCAGTATTTT.

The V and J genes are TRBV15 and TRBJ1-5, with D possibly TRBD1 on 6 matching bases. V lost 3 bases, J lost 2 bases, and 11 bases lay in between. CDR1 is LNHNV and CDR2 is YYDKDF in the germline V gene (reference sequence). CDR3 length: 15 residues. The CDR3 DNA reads TGTGCCACCAGCAGGGGGGCGGGGGGCAATCAGCCCCAGCATTTT. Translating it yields CATSRGAGGNQPQHF.

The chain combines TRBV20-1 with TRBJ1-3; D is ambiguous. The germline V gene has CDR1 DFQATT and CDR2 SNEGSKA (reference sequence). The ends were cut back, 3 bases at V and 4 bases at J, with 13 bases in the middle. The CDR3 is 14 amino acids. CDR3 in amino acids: CSASDIEGGNTIYF. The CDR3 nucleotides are TGCAGTGCTAGCGACATCGAAGGAGGAAACACCATATATTTT.

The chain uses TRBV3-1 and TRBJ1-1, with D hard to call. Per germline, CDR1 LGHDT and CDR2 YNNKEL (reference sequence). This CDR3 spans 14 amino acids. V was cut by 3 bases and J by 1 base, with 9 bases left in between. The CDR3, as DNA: TGTGCCAGCAGCCATATGTCCCCGAACACTGAAGCTTTCTTT. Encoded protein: CASSHMSPNTEAFF.

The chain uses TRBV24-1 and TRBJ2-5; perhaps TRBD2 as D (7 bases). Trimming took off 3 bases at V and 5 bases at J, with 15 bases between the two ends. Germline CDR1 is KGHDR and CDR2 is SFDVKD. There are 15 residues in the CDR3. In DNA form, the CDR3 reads TGTGCCACCAGTGATCCGGCGGGGGCGGGGGAGACCCAGTACTTC. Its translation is CATSDPAGAGETQYF.

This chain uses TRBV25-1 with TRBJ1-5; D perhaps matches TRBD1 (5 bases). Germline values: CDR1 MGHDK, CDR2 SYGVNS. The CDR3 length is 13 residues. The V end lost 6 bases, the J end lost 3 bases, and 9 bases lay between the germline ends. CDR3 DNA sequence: TGTGCCAGCAGGGCAGGGTCCAATCAGCCCCAGCATTTT. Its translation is CASRAGSNQPQHF.

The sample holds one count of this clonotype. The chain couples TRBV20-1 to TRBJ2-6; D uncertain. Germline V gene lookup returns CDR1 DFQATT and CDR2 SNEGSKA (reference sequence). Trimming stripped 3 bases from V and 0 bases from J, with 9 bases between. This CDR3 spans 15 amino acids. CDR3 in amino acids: CSASGLSSGANVLTF. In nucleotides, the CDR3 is TGCAGTGCTAGTGGGTTGTCCTCTGGGGCCAACGTCCTGACTTTC.

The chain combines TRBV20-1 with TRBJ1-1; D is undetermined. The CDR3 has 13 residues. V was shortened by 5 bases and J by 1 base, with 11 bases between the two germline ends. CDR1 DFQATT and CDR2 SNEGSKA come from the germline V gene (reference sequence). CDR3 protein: CSAQPDSNTEAFF. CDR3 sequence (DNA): TGCAGTGCTCAACCGGATTCGAACACTGAAGCTTTCTTT.

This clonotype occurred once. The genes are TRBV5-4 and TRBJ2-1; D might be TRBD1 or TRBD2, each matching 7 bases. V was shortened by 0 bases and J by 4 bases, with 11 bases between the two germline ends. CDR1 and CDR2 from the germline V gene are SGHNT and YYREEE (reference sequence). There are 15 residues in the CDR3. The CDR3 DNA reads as TGTGCCAGCAGCTTGGACCAGGGGGGGTACAATGAGCAGTTCTTC. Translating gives CASSLDQGGYNEQFF.

The CDR3 reads CASSSGAAPGANVLTF. CDR3 DNA: TGTGCCAGCAGCTCCGGGGCAGCCCCTGGGGCCAACGTCCTGACTTTC. V is TRBV5-6 and J is TRBJ2-6; D tentatively reads TRBD1 or TRBD2 (5 bases each). CDR3 length: 16 amino acids. V shed 3 bases and J shed 2 bases, with 12 bases lying between them. The germline gives CDR1 SGHDT, CDR2 YYEEEE.

The CDR3 spells CSVAGGTQYF. CDR3 in DNA: TGCAGTGTAGCCGGAGGGACCCAGTACTTC. The V gene is TRBV20-1, the J gene TRBJ2-5, with D possibly TRBD2 on 5 matching bases. The CDR3 is made up of 10 amino acids. Deletions cut 7 bases from V and 7 bases from J, with 10 bases between. Germline V lookup: CDR1 DFQATT, CDR2 SNEGSKA (reference sequence).